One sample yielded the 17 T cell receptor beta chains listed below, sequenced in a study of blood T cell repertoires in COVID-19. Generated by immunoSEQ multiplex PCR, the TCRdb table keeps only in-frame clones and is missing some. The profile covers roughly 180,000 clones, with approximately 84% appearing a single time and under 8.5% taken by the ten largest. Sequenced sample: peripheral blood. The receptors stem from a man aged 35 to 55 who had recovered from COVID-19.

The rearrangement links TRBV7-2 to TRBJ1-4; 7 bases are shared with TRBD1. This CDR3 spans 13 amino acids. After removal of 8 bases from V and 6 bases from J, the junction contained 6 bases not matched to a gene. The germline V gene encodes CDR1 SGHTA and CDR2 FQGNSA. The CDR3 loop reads CASCYRGDEKLFF. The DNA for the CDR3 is TGTGCCAGCTGCTACAGGGGTGATGAAAAACTGTTTTTT.

The CDR3 DNA is TGTGCCAGCAGTTTCGGACTAGCGGGAGGGGGCTCCTACGAGCAGTACTTC. Encoded protein: CASSFGLAGGGSYEQYF. This chain links TRBV6-2 or TRBV6-3 with TRBJ2-7; 15 bases agree with TRBD2. Germline V gene sequence: CDR1 MNHEY, CDR2 SVGEGT. The CDR3 loop spans 17 amino acids. Trimming at V came to 4 bases and at J to 0 bases, leaving 4 bases not matched to a gene.

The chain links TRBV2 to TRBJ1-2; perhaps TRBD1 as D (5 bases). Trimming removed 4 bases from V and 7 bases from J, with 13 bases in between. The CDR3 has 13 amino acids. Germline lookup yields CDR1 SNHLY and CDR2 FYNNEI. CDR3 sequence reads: CASSGGKVAGYTF. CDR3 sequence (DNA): TGTGCCAGCAGTGGGGGCAAGGTGGCTGGCTACACCTTC.

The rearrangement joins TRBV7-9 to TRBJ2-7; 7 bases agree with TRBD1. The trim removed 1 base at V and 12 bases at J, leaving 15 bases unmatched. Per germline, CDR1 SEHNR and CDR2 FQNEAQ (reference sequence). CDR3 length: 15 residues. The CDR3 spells CASSLGRGGALLTYF. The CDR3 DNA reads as TGTGCCAGCAGCTTAGGGCGAGGGGGCGCCCTCCTGACGTACTTC.

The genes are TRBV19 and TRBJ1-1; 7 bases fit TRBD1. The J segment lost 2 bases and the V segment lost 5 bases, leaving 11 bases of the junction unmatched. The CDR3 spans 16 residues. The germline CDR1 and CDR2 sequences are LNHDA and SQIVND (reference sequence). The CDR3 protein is CASSLTPGQPNTEAFF. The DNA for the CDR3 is TGTGCCAGTAGTCTAACTCCGGGACAGCCCAACACTGAAGCTTTCTTT.

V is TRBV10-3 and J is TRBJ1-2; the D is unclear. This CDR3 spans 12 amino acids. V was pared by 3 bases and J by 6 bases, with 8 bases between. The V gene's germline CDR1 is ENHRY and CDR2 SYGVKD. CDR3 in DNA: TGTGCCATCAGTGATAGGGAGAATGGCTACACCTTC. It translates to CAISDRENGYTF.

The CDR3 region has the DNA TGCAGTGCTAGTGACGGACAGGATCAGCCCCAGCATTTT. Translation gives CSASDGQDQPQHF. V and J are TRBV20-1 and TRBJ1-5, with 7 positions matching TRBD1. The CDR3 has 13 residues. Germline V gene lookup returns CDR1 DFQATT and CDR2 SNEGSKA (reference sequence). Trimming cost V 3 bases and J 5 bases; bases outside gene matches: 4.

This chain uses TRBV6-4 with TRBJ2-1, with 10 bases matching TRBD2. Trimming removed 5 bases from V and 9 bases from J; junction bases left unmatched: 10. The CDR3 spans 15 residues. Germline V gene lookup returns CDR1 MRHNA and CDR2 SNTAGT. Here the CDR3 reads CASSTGTSETSEQFF. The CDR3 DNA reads TGTGCCAGCAGTACCGGGACTAGCGAGACAAGTGAGCAGTTCTTC.

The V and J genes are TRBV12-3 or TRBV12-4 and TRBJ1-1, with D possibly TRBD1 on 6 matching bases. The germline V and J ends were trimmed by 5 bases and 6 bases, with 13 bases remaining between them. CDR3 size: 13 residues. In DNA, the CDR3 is TGTGCCAGCAGTCAACAGGGCTACGCTGAAGCTTTCTTT. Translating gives CASSQQGYAEAFF.

CDR3 DNA: TGTGCCAGCAGCCCTACCTTCGAAACCTTCTCCTACGAGCAGTACTTC. Protein product: CASSPTFETFSYEQYF. The rearrangement uses TRBV11-2 and TRBJ2-7; D remains unclear. The CDR3 runs to 16 residues. The germline V gene encodes CDR1 SGHAT and CDR2 FQNNGV. The V gene lost 5 bases and the J gene lost 0 bases, with 17 bases spanning the gap.

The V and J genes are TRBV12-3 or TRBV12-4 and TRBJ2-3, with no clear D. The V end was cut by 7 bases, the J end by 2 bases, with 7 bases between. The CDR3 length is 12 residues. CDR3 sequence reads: CASTGSTDTQYF. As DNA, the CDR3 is TGTGCCAGCACTGGCTCCACAGATACGCAGTATTTT.

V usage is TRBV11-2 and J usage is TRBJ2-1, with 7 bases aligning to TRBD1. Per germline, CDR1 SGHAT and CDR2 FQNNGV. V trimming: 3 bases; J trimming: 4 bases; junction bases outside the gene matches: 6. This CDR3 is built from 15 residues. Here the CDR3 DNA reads TGTGCCAGCAGCTTTCGACAGGGTCTTTACAATGAGCAGTTCTTC. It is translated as CASSFRQGLYNEQFF.

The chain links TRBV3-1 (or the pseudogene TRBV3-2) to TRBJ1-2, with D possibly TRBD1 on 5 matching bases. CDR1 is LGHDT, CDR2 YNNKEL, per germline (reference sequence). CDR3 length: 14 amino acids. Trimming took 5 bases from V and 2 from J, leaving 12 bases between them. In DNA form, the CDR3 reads TGTGCCAGCAGCTACTCCCGACAGAACTATGGCTACACCTTC. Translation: CASSYSRQNYGYTF.

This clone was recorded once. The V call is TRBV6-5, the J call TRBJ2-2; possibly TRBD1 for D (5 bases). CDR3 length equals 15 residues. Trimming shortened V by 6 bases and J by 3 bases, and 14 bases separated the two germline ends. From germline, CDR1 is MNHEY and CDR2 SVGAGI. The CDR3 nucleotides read TGTGCCAGCAGGGGGCCCCCGGGTTACACCGGGGAGCTGTTTTTT. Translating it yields CASRGPPGYTGELFF.

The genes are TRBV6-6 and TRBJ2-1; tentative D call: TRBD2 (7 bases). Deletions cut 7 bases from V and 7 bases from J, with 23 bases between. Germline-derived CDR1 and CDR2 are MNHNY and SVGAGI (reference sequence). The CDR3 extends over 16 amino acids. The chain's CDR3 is CASNQGRASRWNEQFF. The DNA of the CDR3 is TGTGCCAGCAACCAGGGGAGGGCCTCGAGGTGGAATGAGCAGTTCTTC.

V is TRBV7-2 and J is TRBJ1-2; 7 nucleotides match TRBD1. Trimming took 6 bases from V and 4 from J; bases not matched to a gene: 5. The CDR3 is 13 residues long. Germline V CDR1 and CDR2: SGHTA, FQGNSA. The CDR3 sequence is CASSSTGTYGYTF. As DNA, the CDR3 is TGTGCCAGCAGTTCGACAGGGACCTATGGCTACACCTTC.

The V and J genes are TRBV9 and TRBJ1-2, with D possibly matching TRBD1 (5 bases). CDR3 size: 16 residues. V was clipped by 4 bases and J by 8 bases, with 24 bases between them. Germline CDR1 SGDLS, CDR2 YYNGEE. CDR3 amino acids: CASSPHPGGGPRGYTF. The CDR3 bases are TGTGCCAGCAGCCCCCACCCGGGGGGGGGACCCAGAGGCTACACCTTC.